This T cell receptor (beta chain) was captured by sequencing in a study of cytomegalovirus exposure and HLA in healthy donors. The study ran its PCR with 60 Vbeta and 13 Jbeta primers. Profiling relied on immunoSEQ multiplex PCR, and the TCRdb table lists in-frame clones only, not all of them. The sample lists around 150,000 clones; around 77% were seen once. V was shortened by 1 base and J by 6 bases, with 12 bases between the two germline ends. In germline, CDR1 is SGHVS, CDR2 FQNEAQ. The length of the CDR3 is 14 residues. General study results and limits: As a later analysis showed, a missense DCLRE1C variant was linked to trimming of TCR beta V- and J-genes.

Remarks on this clone: Antigen unknown.

Sequencing was performed on PBMCs. This clonotype was obtained from a woman aged 45-65 years in good health and CMV-seronegative. The V call is TRBV7-8, the J call TRBJ1-2; the D gene is possibly TRBD1 (6 bases). CDR3 nucleotides: TGTGCCAGCAGCTTAGGGTACAGGGTGAATGGCTACACCTTC. Translated, it gives CASSLGYRVNGYTF.